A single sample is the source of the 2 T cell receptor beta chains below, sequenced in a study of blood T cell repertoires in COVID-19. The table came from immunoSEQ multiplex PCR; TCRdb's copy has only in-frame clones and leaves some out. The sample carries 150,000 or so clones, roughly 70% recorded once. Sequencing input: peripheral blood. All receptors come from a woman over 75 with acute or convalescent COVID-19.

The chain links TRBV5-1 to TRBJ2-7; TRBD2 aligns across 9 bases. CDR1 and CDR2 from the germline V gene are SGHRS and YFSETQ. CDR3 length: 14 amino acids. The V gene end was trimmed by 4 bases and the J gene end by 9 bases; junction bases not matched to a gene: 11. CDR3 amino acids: CASSVTSGPSRQYF. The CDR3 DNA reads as TGCGCCAGCAGCGTGACTAGCGGCCCTTCCCGGCAGTACTTC.

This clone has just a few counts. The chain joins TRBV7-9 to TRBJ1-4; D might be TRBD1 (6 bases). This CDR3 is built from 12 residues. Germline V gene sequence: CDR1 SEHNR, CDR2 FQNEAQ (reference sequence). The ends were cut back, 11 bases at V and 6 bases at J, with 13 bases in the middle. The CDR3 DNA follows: TGTGCCGGCGGGGAGGGGGATGAAAAACTGTTTTTT. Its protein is CAGGEGDEKLFF.